This T cell receptor (beta chain) comes out of a study of post-analysis software for immune sequencing data. About the study: Relapsing-remitting, secondary progressive and progressive-relapsing forms of multiple sclerosis all featured among disease courses.

General study findings and limits: Patients used about 5 TRBV segments, including TRBV5-6, TRBV5-1 and TRBV20-1, more often than controls.

Regarding this clonotype: No antigen is known for it.

Germline values: CDR1 ENHRY, CDR2 SYGVKD. The CDR3 runs 15 residues. V trimming: 0 bases; J trimming: 4 bases; junction bases outside the gene matches: 5. Prepared TCR beta cDNA libraries contained unique molecular identifiers. In TCRdb, the PCR reads were re-called with MiXCR into one record per CDR3 protein. Of about 400,000 distinct CDR3 sequences listed, about a third are singletons. The sequence derives from a girl aged 5 to 17 with multiple sclerosis. Sequenced material: blood. The chain employs TRBV10-3 and TRBJ2-5; TRBD1 agrees at 7 bases. CDR3 loop: CAISESGQQVETQYF. The CDR3 DNA reads as TGTGCCATCAGTGAGTCGGGACAGCAAGTAGAGACCCAGTACTTC.